The 9 T cell receptor beta chains below come from one sample, sequenced in a study of T cell changes during pregnancy in multiple sclerosis. Some clones are missing from TCRdb's copy, which holds only in-frame ones; the method was immunoSEQ multiplex PCR. Of almost 50,000 clones listed, 91% are singletons. This material consisted of CD8+ T cells from peripheral blood mononuclear cells, taken after pregnancy. These receptors all stem from a female donor with multiple sclerosis, enrolled in a pregnancy study.

Only one count was recorded for this clone. J is TRBJ1-3 and V is TRBV18; D call uncertain. Germline V gene data show CDR1 as KGHSH and CDR2 as LQKENI. Trimming stripped 3 bases from V and 0 bases from J, with 6 bases between. The CDR3 contains 14 residues. CDR3 sequence: CASSPSDSGNTIYF. CDR3 nucleotide sequence: TGTGCCAGCTCACCTAGTGACTCTGGAAACACCATATATTTT.

The chain is built from TRBV2 and TRBJ2-3; D not resolved. The CDR3 sequence is 12 residues long. The germline gives CDR1 SNHLY, CDR2 FYNNEI. The V gene lost 7 bases and the J gene lost 6 bases, with 11 bases spanning the gap. DNA of the CDR3: TGTGCCAGCACCCGCTCCGGGGATACGCAGTATTTT. It yields the protein CASTRSGDTQYF.

J is TRBJ2-7 and V is TRBV5-4; 9 nucleotides match TRBD2. Unmatched junction bases numbered 15, after V lost 4 bases and J lost 4 bases. Germline CDR1 is SGHNT and CDR2 is YYREEE (reference sequence). The CDR3 runs to 17 residues. CDR3 loop: CASSTVAWSGGKYEQYF. For the CDR3, the DNA is TGTGCCAGCAGCACCGTCGCGTGGAGCGGGGGGAAATACGAGCAGTACTTC.

The gene calls are TRBV13 and TRBJ2-3; D possibly corresponds to TRBD2 (7 bases). This CDR3 comprises 16 residues. Per germline, CDR1 PRHDT and CDR2 FYEKMQ (reference sequence). Between the trimmed V and J ends, which lost 5 bases and 5 bases, there was a span of 20 bases. CDR3 in DNA: TGTGCCAGCAGCCTCGCGGGGGCTGTAAGCGGAGATACGCAGTATTTT. Amino acid sequence: CASSLAGAVSGDTQYF.

The table lists this clone with a few counts. The chain carries TRBV7-3 and TRBJ2-1, with D unresolved. The CDR3 is 12 amino acids. V dropped 1 base and J dropped 5 bases, with 3 bases sitting between them. CDR1 SGHTA and CDR2 FQGTGA come from the germline V gene. CDR3 amino acids: CASSLIDNEQFF. CDR3 sequence (DNA): TGTGCCAGCAGCTTAATAGACAATGAGCAGTTCTTC. The variable domain in full, with the rest retrieved from reference TRBV7-3 and TRBJ2-1, is GAGVSQTPSNKVTEKGKYVELRCDPISGHTALYWYRQSLGQGPEFLIYFQGTGAADDSGLPNDRFFAVRPEGSVSTLKIQRTERGDSAVYLCASSLIDNEQFFGPGTRLTVL.

CDR3 in amino acids: CATSRLQGTLDTQYF. Written as DNA, the CDR3 is TGTGCCACCAGCAGGCTGCAGGGTACTCTAGATACGCAGTATTTT. V usage is TRBV15 and J usage is TRBJ2-3, with a possible D match to TRBD1 (5 bases). From germline, CDR1 is LNHNV and CDR2 YYDKDF (reference sequence). CDR3 length equals 15 residues. The V end was cut by 3 bases, the J end by 5 bases, with 15 bases between.

The chain recombines TRBV29-1 with TRBJ2-1, with a weak D call TRBD2 (6 bases). The V gene lost 8 bases and the J gene lost 3 bases, with 20 bases spanning the gap. The germline gives CDR1 SQVTM, CDR2 ANQGSEA. The CDR3 is made up of 15 amino acids. DNA of the CDR3: TGCAGCCACTCCTCCGGGGGTGACAACTACAATGAGCAGTTCTTC. Protein: CSHSSGGDNYNEQFF.

The chain uses TRBV6-5 and TRBJ2-2, with D possibly matching TRBD2 (6 bases). Germline V gene lookup returns CDR1 MNHEY and CDR2 SVGAGI. V lost 0 bases, J lost 5 bases, and 7 bases lay in between. The CDR3 spans 14 residues. The CDR3 loop reads CASSYSGGTGELFF. CDR3 DNA sequence: TGTGCCAGCAGTTACTCGGGGGGAACCGGGGAGCTGTTTTTT.

The chain carries TRBV11-2 and TRBJ1-6, with 9 positions matching TRBD1. The CDR3 runs to 13 residues. Germline V gives CDR1 SGHAT, CDR2 FQNNGV. J lost 10 bases, V lost 3 bases, and 1 base had no gene match. The CDR3 nucleotides read TGTGCCAGCAGCTTGGGGACAGGGTCACCCCTCCACTTT. Translating it yields CASSLGTGSPLHF.